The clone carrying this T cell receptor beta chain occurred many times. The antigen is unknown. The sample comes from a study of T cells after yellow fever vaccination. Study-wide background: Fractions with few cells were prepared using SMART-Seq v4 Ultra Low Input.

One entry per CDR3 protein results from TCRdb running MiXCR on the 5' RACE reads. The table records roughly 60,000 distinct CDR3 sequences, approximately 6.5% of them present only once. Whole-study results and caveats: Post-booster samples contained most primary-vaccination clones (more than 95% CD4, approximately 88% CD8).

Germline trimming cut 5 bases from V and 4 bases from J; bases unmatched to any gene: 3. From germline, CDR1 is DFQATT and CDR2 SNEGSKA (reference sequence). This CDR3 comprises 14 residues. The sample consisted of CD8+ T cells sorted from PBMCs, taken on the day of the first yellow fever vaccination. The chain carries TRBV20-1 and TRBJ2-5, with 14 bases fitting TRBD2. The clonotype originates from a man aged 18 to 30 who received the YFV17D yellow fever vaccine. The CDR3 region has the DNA TGCAGTGCTGGACTAGCGGGGGGCCCAGAGACCCAGTACTTC. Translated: CSAGLAGGPETQYF.